This T cell receptor (beta chain) was sequenced in a study of cytomegalovirus exposure and HLA in healthy donors. Broader study findings: The likely origin of a cluster of highly shared sequence variants was a sequencing artifact. Analyses of presence and absence presupposed an approximately uniform sequencing depth across donors. The number of N-insertions in an Asian-associated ancestry cluster was reportedly below the 666-donor mean in a later analysis. Common viral pathogens (according to a later analysis) appeared linked to several of the most significant clusters.

The CDR3 length is 13 residues. Germline V gene lookup returns CDR1 SGHDT and CDR2 YYEEEE. V shed 9 bases, J shed 3 bases, and the junction held 7 bases outside the gene matches. PCR amplification relied on 60 Vbeta primers (plus 13 Jbeta primers). Here immunoSEQ multiplex PCR was the method, and the copy in TCRdb shows in-frame clones only, minus some. The table records about 180,000 clones, over 75% of them present only once. As concerns this clone: Its antigen is not known.

Material: PBMCs. The J gene is TRBJ2-5, the V gene TRBV5-6, with 8 bases matching TRBD2. This TCR came from a woman aged 50 to 60 in good health and CMV-seronegative. The CDR3 bases are TGTGCCACCCAGTATAGCGGGGAAGAGACCCAGTACTTC. Translation gives CATQYSGEETQYF.